This TCR beta chain is from a study of T cell changes during pregnancy in multiple sclerosis (dated by TCRdb to between 2018 and 2021). Regarding the complete study: The study examined how the T cell repertoire changed over the course of pregnancy in women with multiple sclerosis.

The germline V gene provides CDR1 SGHTA and CDR2 FQGTGA. The CDR3 starts with the cysteine, ends with the phenylalanine, and has 17 residues. Only the CDR3 DNA stays, 51 bases, in frame from base 1. Clipping removes 4 bases from V and 8 bases from J, with 17 as the unmatched junction base count. Library preparation was by the immunoSEQ multiplex PCR assay. What TCRdb holds here is the immuneACCESS table cut down to in-frame rearrangements. Part of the clones is not present; checked against another copy, under half of the missing clones reflect an unresolved V gene, and the others are unexplained. The sample table contains approximately 63,000 clones; only one count was recorded for about 92% of them. Just under 2% of the sample lies in the top ten. As for this clone: Its antigen is unknown. Base qualities are not recorded, but no much larger clone differs from it by a single base.

Sequencing used peripheral blood, obtained in the third trimester of pregnancy. The sequence links TRBV7-3 to TRBJ2-1; 7 nucleotides in the junction match TRBD2. The sequence came from a female donor in good health, enrolled as a control in a pregnancy study. CDR3 region: CASSSRGDGVKSDEQFF. The DNA sequence is TGTGCCAGCAGCTCCCGGGGGGACGGGGTTAAAAGTGATGAGCAGTTCTTC.